These 21 T cell receptor beta chains were all obtained from the same sample, sequenced in a study of blood T cell repertoires in COVID-19. Libraries were prepared by immunoSEQ multiplex PCR; TCRdb keeps only in-frame clonotypes and omits some of them. The repertoire consists of about 140,000 clones, with 84% occurring once and the leading ten covering 4.5% to 5.5%. Input material: PBMCs or T cells enriched from blood (not recorded which). The source of these receptors is a man aged 40-49 years with acute COVID-19.

The CDR3, as DNA: TGCGCCAGCAGCCAAGTAGGGGGCAACTATGGCTACACCTTC. Translation: CASSQVGGNYGYTF. This rearrangement joins TRBV4-3 to TRBJ1-2; 7 positions match TRBD1. CDR1 is LGHNA, CDR2 YSLEER, per germline. This CDR3 has 14 amino acids. V trimming: 1 base; J trimming: 2 bases; junction bases outside the gene matches: 1.

The gene calls are TRBV5-1 and TRBJ2-1, with 14 bases matching TRBD2. Germline-derived CDR1 and CDR2 are SGHRS and YFSETQ. This CDR3 comprises 15 residues. Unmatched junction bases numbered 6, after V lost 3 bases and J lost 10 bases. Written as DNA, the CDR3 is TGCGCCAGCAGCTATGCCGGGACTAGCGGGAGCGAGCAGTTCTTC. Amino acids: CASSYAGTSGSEQFF.

The genes are TRBV27 and TRBJ2-7; D is ambiguous. V lost 6 bases and J lost 3, with 18 bases in between. CDR1 is MNHEY and CDR2 is SMNVEV in the germline V gene (reference sequence). The CDR3 has 15 residues. This CDR3 is CASRLKVHLGYEQYF. DNA of the CDR3: TGTGCCAGCAGACTAAAGGTGCATCTGGGCTACGAGCAGTACTTC.

This clone was recorded once. This chain joins TRBV28 and TRBJ2-7, with 10 bases matching TRBD2. J lost 5 bases, V lost 5 bases, and 9 bases had no gene match. CDR1 and CDR2 (germline): MDHEN, SYDVKM. The CDR3 has 15 residues. DNA for the CDR3: TGTGCCAGCAGTCCCCCGGGACTAGCGTACGACGAGCAGTACTTC. Encoded protein: CASSPPGLAYDEQYF.

The V gene is TRBV19, the J gene TRBJ1-4; D might be TRBD1 (6 bases). Per germline, CDR1 LNHDA and CDR2 SQIVND (reference sequence). V was shortened by 1 base and J by 0 bases, with 15 bases between the two germline ends. The CDR3 runs 18 residues. The CDR3 DNA sequence: TGTGCCAGTAGTATAGCCCGCAGGGGAAGAGCAACTAATGAAAAACTGTTTTTT. Encoded protein: CASSIARRGRATNEKLFF.

This chain connects TRBV4-1 to TRBJ1-1; D uncertain. Germline V gene lookup returns CDR1 MGHRA and CDR2 YSYEKL. The CDR3 consists of 14 residues. V was pared by 5 bases and J by 7 bases, with 17 bases between. CDR3 in DNA: TGCGCCAGCAGCACCCGGGTAAGGTTAGGTGAAGCTTTCTTT. Protein: CASSTRVRLGEAFF.

The chain is built from TRBV24-1 and TRBJ1-5; 8 positions match TRBD1. V gave up 2 bases and J gave up 5 bases; unmatched junction bases: 10. The CDR3 is 17 amino acids. Germline V gene sequence: CDR1 KGHDR, CDR2 SFDVKD. CDR3: CATSDSNTDREHQPQHF. CDR3 in DNA: TGTGCCACCAGTGATTCAAATACGGACAGGGAACATCAGCCCCAGCATTTT.

The chain carries TRBV11-2 and TRBJ1-6; possibly TRBD1 for D (5 bases). Germline V gene sequence: CDR1 SGHAT, CDR2 FQNNGV. The CDR3 is made up of 16 amino acids. Trimming stripped 5 bases from V and 6 bases from J, with 17 bases between. CDR3 amino acids: CASSLTGTPSNSPLHF. The CDR3 DNA reads as TGTGCCAGCAGCCTTACAGGAACACCCTCTAATTCACCCCTCCACTTT.

This clone was counted many times. The rearrangement uses TRBV7-6 and TRBJ2-7; 7 positions match TRBD1. The CDR3 loop spans 17 amino acids. Trimming at V came to 2 bases and at J to 3 bases, leaving 13 bases not matched to a gene. Germline V lookup: CDR1 SGHVS, CDR2 FNYEAQ. The CDR3 DNA reads as TGTGCCAGCAGCTTATTAGAACCGGGACAGATTTACTACGAGCAGTACTTC. Protein: CASSLLEPGQIYYEQYF.

The rearrangement joins TRBV11-2 to TRBJ2-7; maybe TRBD1 (6 bases). The CDR3 has 14 residues. The germline V gene encodes CDR1 SGHAT and CDR2 FQNNGV. Between the trimmed V and J ends, which lost 4 bases and 1 base, there was a span of 11 bases. CDR3 region: CASSSPGESYEQYF. The CDR3 region has the DNA TGTGCCAGCAGCTCCCCAGGGGAATCCTACGAGCAGTACTTC.

This rearrangement joins TRBV10-1 to TRBJ2-2, with TRBD1 as a possible D gene (6 bases). Per the germline V gene, CDR1 is WNHNN and CDR2 is SYGVQD (reference sequence). The CDR3 is made up of 14 amino acids. V was shortened by 3 bases and J by 6 bases, with 11 bases between the two germline ends. The CDR3 nucleotides read TGCGCCAGCAGTGAACTGAAGGGGGCCGGGGAGCTGTTTTTT. The encoded protein is CASSELKGAGELFF.

This clone was seen many times. The V call is TRBV6-5, the J call TRBJ1-5; no definite D call. V was shortened by 7 bases and J by 2 bases, with 9 bases between the two germline ends. The CDR3 extends over 13 amino acids. In germline, CDR1 is MNHEY, CDR2 SVGAGI. This CDR3 reads CASTPLGNQPQHF. CDR3 in DNA: TGTGCCAGCACCCCCCTCGGCAATCAGCCCCAGCATTTT.

This chain connects TRBV19 to TRBJ1-1; D is possibly TRBD1 (5 bases). Between the trimmed V and J ends, which lost 4 bases and 5 bases, there was a span of 17 bases. In germline, CDR1 is LNHDA, CDR2 SQIVND (reference sequence). The CDR3 extends over 15 amino acids. CDR3 residues: CASSTQFAGWTEAFF. As DNA, the CDR3 is TGTGCCAGTAGTACCCAGTTTGCAGGGTGGACTGAAGCTTTCTTT.

This clone has only a few counts. The rearrangement links TRBV7-8 to TRBJ1-1; 11 nucleotides match TRBD1. The CDR3 is 12 residues long. Per the germline V gene, CDR1 is SGHVS and CDR2 is FQNEAQ. The J segment lost 11 bases and the V segment lost 5 bases, leaving 4 bases of the junction unmatched. The DNA of the CDR3 is TGTGCCAGCAGCCTGGACAGGGGGCTGGCTTTCTTT. It codes for CASSLDRGLAFF.

The gene calls are TRBV20-1 and TRBJ2-5; unclear D gene. CDR3 length: 10 residues. Trimming pared 6 bases from V and 5 bases from J, leaving 7 bases between. The V gene's germline CDR1 is DFQATT and CDR2 SNEGSKA (reference sequence). The CDR3 DNA follows: TGCAGTGCGACATATGAGACCCAGTACTTC. Translating it yields CSATYETQYF.

The rearrangement links TRBV29-1 to TRBJ1-5, with D possibly TRBD1 on 6 matching bases. CDR3 length: 14 residues. CDR1 is SQVTM, CDR2 ANQGSEA, per germline. Trimming stripped 6 bases from V and 11 bases from J, with 23 bases between. CDR3 amino acids: CSVRITGSEGAQHF. The DNA for the CDR3 is TGCAGCGTGCGCATCACAGGATCCGAGGGGGCCCAGCATTTT.

V usage is TRBV6-1 and J usage is TRBJ1-2; D is uncertain. The CDR3 is 14 amino acids. Between the trimmed V and J ends, which lost 1 base and 2 bases, there was a span of 8 bases. Germline CDR1 MNHNS, CDR2 SASEGT. DNA for the CDR3: TGTGCCAGCAGTGAAGGCCCGGAGAACTATGGCTACACCTTC. Translating gives CASSEGPENYGYTF.

This chain links TRBV5-1 with TRBJ2-3, with 13 bases aligning to TRBD2. J lost 1 base, V lost 4 bases, and 6 bases had no gene match. Per the germline V gene, CDR1 is SGHRS and CDR2 is YFSETQ. The CDR3 is made up of 17 amino acids. The CDR3 spells CASSRGLAGPRTDTQYF. The CDR3 DNA follows: TGCGCCAGCAGCAGGGGACTAGCGGGGCCCCGCACAGATACGCAGTATTTT.

This clone occurred a few times. The chain uses TRBV2 and TRBJ1-2; 7 bases map to TRBD1. Germline V gives CDR1 SNHLY, CDR2 FYNNEI. Unmatched junction bases numbered 9, after V lost 7 bases and J lost 4 bases. The CDR3 is 14 residues long. The CDR3 bases are TGTGCCAGCACTCAGGGGGGCTTAACCTATGGCTACACCTTC. It encodes CASTQGGLTYGYTF.

The chain combines TRBV4-3 with TRBJ2-1; D may be TRBD1 (6 bases). V was cut by 3 bases and J by 9 bases, with 12 bases left in between. The CDR3 contains 13 residues. Germline V lookup: CDR1 LGHNA, CDR2 YSLEER. In nucleotides, the CDR3 is TGCGCCAGCAGCCAGGGTCTCAGGGGTGAGCAGTTCTTC. Encoded protein: CASSQGLRGEQFF.

The chain employs TRBV21-1 and TRBJ1-1; TRBD1 reflects the table's D call only, with no check against the DNA. TRBV21-1 is a documented pseudogene. The CDR3 length is 18 residues. The DNA of the CDR3 is TGTGCCAGCAGCAAAGGAGACGGCTACAACAGGGGGTCGGCTGAAGCTTTCTTT. This encodes CASSKGDGYNRGSAEAFF.